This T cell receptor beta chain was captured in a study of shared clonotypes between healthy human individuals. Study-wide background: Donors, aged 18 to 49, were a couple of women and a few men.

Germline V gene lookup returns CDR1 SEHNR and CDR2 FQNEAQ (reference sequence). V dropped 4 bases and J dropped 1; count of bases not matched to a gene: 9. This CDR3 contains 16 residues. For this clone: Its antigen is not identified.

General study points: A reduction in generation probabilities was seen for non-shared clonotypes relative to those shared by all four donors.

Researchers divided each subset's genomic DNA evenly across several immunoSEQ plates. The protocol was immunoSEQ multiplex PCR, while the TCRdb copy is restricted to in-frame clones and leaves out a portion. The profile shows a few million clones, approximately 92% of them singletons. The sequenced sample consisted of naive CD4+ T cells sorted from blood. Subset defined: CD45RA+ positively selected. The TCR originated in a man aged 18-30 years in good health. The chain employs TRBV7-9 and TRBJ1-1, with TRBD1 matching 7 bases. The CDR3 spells CASSSLDRARNTEAFF. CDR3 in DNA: TGTGCCAGCAGCTCCCTAGACAGGGCGAGGAACACTGAAGCTTTCTTT.